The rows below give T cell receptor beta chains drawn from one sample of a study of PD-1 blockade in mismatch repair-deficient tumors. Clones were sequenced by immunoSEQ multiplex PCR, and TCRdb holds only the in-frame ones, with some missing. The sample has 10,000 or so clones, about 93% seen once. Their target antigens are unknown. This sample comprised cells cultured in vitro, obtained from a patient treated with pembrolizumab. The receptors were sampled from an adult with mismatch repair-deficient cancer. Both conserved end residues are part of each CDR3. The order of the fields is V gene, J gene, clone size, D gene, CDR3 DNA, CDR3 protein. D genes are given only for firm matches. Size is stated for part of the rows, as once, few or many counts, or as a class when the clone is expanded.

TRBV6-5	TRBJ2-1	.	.	TGTGCCAGCAGTTACGAGGGGAGCTCCTACAATGAGCAGTTCTTC	CASSYEGSSYNEQFF
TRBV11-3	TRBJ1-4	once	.	TGTGCCAGCAGCTTAGGAGGAGGGGCCGGTGAAAAACTGTTTTTT	CASSLGGGAGEKLFF
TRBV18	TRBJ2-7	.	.	TGTGCCAGCTCACCTGCGGCAACAGTCCCAAGGGACGAGCAGTACTTC	CASSPAATVPRDEQYF
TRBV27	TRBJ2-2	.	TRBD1	TGTGCCAGCAGTTTATCGCCTGGGACAGGGTTGACCGGGGAGCTGTTTTTT	CASSLSPGTGLTGELFF
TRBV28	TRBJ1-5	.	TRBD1	TGTGCCAGCAGTTCCATCAACAGGGGGCTCAGCAATCAGCCCCAGCATTTT	CASSSINRGLSNQPQHF
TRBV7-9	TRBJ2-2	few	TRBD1	TGTGCCAGCAGCTCGACAGGGGGAACCGGGGAGCTGTTTTTT	CASSSTGGTGELFF
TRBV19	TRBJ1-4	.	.	TGTGCCAGTAGCTCTGCGGGGTGGACTAATGAAAAACTGTTTTTT	CASSSAGWTNEKLFF
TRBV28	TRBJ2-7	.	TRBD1	TGTGCCAGCAGCGCACAGGGGAAGTCGGACGAGCAGTACTTC	CASSAQGKSDEQYF
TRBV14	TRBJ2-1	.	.	TGTGCCAGCAGATTATCGGGGGTGGGCGATGAGCAGTTCTTC	CASRLSGVGDEQFF
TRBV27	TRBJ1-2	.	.	TGTGCCAGCAGTTTTCGGTCGGACTATGGCTACACCTTC	CASSFRSDYGYTF
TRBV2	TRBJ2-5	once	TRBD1	TGTGCCAGCAGTGCTACTCCCGGGACAGGGATGGAAGAGACCCAGTACTTC	CASSATPGTGMEETQYF
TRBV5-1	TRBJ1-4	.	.	TGCGCCAGCAGCACCGAAACAGGGCGGAGGGGAAAACTGTTTTTT	CASSTETGRRGKLFF
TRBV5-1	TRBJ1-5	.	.	TGCGCCAGCAGCTTGGACCTCAATCAGCCCCAGCATTTT	CASSLDLNQPQHF
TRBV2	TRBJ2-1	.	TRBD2	TGTGCCAGCAGTGATGAGACTAGCGGGTACTCCTACAATGAGCAGTTCTTC	CASSDETSGYSYNEQFF
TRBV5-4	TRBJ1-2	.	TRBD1	TGTGCCAGCAGTCCCACAGGGGAGGGCTATGGCTACACCTTC	CASSPTGEGYGYTF
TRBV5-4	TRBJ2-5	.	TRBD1	TGTGCCAGCAGCTCCGGGACAGTTCAAGAGACCCAGTACTTC	CASSSGTVQETQYF
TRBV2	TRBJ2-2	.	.	TGTGCCAGCAGAAGGCTTAGCAGACTGAACACCGGGGAGCTGTTTTTT	CASRRLSRLNTGELFF
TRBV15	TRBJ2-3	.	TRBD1	TGTGCCACCAGCAGAGATTTAGAAACAGGGGGTTCCACAGATACGCAGTATTTT	CATSRDLETGGSTDTQYF
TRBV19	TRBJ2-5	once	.	TGTGCCAGTAGTACAGCTTCAAGGGTAACGGGAGAGACCCAGTACTTC	CASSTASRVTGETQYF
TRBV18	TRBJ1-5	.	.	TGTGCCAGCTCACACAGGGACGAAAGCGATCAGCCCCAGCATTTT	CASSHRDESDQPQHF
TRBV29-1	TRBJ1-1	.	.	TGCAGCGTTGAAGATCAAGGGACACCGAACACTGAAGCTTTCTTT	CSVEDQGTPNTEAFF
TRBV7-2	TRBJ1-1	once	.	TGTGCCAGCAGCCCGGAGGGGTTCACTGAAGCTTTCTTT	CASSPEGFTEAFF
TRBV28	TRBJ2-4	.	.	TGTGCCAGCAGCCGACCGAGGGGGGGAAACATTCAGTACTTC	CASSRPRGGNIQYF
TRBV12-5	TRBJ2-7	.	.	TGTGCTAGTGGTTCCGACATAATTTCCTACGAGCAGTACTTC	CASGSDIISYEQYF
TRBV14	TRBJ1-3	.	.	TGTGCCAGCAGCCAAGTCTCCAGGGTTAGTGGAAACACCATATATTTT	CASSQVSRVSGNTIYF
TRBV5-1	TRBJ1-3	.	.	TGCGCCAGCAGCTTGTCGGGTGCTGGAAACACCATATATTTT	CASSLSGAGNTIYF
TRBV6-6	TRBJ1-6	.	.	TGTGCCAGCAGACACAGGTCTACTAATTCACCCCTCCACTTT	CASRHRSTNSPLHF
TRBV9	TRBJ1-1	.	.	TGTGCCAGCAGCGTTAACATAGGGACTGAAGCTTTCTTT	CASSVNIGTEAFF
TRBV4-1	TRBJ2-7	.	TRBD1	TGCGCCAGCAGCCATAGAGGGACAGGGGGCGCATACGAGCAGTACTTC	CASSHRGTGGAYEQYF
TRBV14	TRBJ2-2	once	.	TGTGCCAGCAGTGCAAAGGGGCTAGTTGGCGGGGAGCTGTTTTTT	CASSAKGLVGGELFF
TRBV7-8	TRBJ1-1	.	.	TGTGCCAGCAGCCGCGGGGCCCGGAACACTGAAGCTTTCTTT	CASSRGARNTEAFF
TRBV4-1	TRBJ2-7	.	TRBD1	TGCGCCAGCAGCCACGAACCCGGGACAGTGAGCTCCTACGAGCAGTACTTC	CASSHEPGTVSSYEQYF
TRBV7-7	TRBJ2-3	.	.	TGTGCCAGCAGCTTAACCGGCCGCTCAGATACGCAGTATTTT	CASSLTGRSDTQYF
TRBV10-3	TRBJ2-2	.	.	TGTGCCATCAGCGGAGTATGGAGCCTCGACACCGGGGAGCTGTTTTTT	CAISGVWSLDTGELFF
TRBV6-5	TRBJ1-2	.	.	TGTGCCAGTCGGATAGGAGCTTCTAACTATGGCTACACCTTC	CASRIGASNYGYTF
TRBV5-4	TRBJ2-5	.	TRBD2	TGTGCCAGCAGCTTGGTGGGGGAGGGCCCTCTCACAGAGACCCAGTACTTC	CASSLVGEGPLTETQYF
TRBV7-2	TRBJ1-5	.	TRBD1	TGTGCCAGCAGCAATCAGGGGGGCAATCAGCCCCAGCATTTT	CASSNQGGNQPQHF
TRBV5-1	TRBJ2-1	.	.	TGCGCCAGCAGCCCCTCAACGGGTTACAATGAGCAGTTCTTC	CASSPSTGYNEQFF
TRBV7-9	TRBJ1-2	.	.	TGTGCCAGCAGCTTAGCGCAGGGGACAAACCCAACCTTC	CASSLAQGTNPTF
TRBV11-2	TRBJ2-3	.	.	TGTGCCAGCAGCTTAGACAGGGCTAATACGCAGTATTTT	CASSLDRANTQYF
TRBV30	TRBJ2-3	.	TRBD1	TGTGCCTTATACAGGGGGCTGGTAACAGATACGCAGTATTTT	CALYRGLVTDTQYF
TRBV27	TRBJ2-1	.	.	TGTGCCAGCACCCACAACCTAGGGAACAATGAGCAGTTCTTC	CASTHNLGNNEQFF
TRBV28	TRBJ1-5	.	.	TGTGCCAGCAGCGAGCCCCCAGAGGGCAATCAGCCCCAGCATTTT	CASSEPPEGNQPQHF
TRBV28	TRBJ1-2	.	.	TGTGCCAGCAGTTCGAGTCTGGGAAGCGGCTACACCTTC	CASSSSLGSGYTF
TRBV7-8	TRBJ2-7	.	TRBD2	TGTGCCAGCAGTTACCCGGGACTTATGCTCGGGACTAGGTCCTACGAGCAGTACTTC	CASSYPGLMLGTRSYEQYF
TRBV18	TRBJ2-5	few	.	TGTGCCAGCTCACCACCGTTAGGAGGGGAGACCCAGTACTTC	CASSPPLGGETQYF
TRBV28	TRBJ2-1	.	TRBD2	TGTGCCAGCGCCGATAGCGGGAGGGCCCTGTTCTTC	CASADSGRALFF
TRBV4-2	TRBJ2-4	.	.	TGTGCCAGCAGCCAAGGCTCCCAGTTAGCCAAAAACATTCAGTACTTC	CASSQGSQLAKNIQYF
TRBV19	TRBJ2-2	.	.	TGTGCCAGTAGTATAAAGGGGGAGCTGTTTTTT	CASSIKGELFF
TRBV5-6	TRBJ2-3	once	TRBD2	TGTGCCAGCAGCCCTGGACTAGCGTCCCGGGGTACGCAGTATTTT	CASSPGLASRGTQYF
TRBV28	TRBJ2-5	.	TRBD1	TGTGCCAGCAAAGACAGGGGATCGGAGACCCAGTACTTC	CASKDRGSETQYF
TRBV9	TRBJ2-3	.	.	TGTGCCAGCAGCGTAGAAGGACATAGCACAGATACGCAGTATTTT	CASSVEGHSTDTQYF
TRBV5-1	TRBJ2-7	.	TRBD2	TGCGCCAGCAGCTTGGCTAGCGGGTTCAACGAGCAGTACTTC	CASSLASGFNEQYF
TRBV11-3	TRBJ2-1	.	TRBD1	TGTGCCAGCAGCCGGCCCCGGGACAGGCGCCTTTTGAGCTCCTACAATGAGCAGTTCTTC	CASSRPRDRRLLSSYNEQFF
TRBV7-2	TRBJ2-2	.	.	TGTGCCAGCAGCTTAGGCACCGGGGAGCTGTTTTTT	CASSLGTGELFF
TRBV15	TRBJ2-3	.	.	TGTGCCACCAGCAGAGACCCGGTCTCCCGCACAGATACGCAGTATTTT	CATSRDPVSRTDTQYF
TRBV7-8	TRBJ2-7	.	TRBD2	TGTGCCAGCAGCGGCGTGGGACTAGCGGGAGCCTACGAGCAGTACTTC	CASSGVGLAGAYEQYF
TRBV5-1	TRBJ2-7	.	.	TGCGCCAGCAGCCTGGGTCGCGGGCCCCTAAGGGAGTACGAGCAGTACTTC	CASSLGRGPLREYEQYF
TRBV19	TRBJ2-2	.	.	TGTGCCAGTAGTATAATAATCTTGGACACGAACACCGGGGAGCTGTTTTTT	CASSIIILDTNTGELFF